The clone carrying this T cell receptor beta chain was recorded only once. The source of the sample is a study of blood T cell repertoires in COVID-19. Whole-study context: COVID-19 samples, acute and convalescent, were from the United States, Italy and Spain.

CDR1 and CDR2 from the germline V gene are MDHEN and SYDVKM. CDR3 size: 12 residues. V lost 6 bases to trimming and J lost 5 bases; unmatched junction nucleotides: 3. Assay: immunoSEQ multiplex PCR; the TCRdb copy retains only in-frame clones and omits some. The sample shows about 68,000 clones, roughly nine tenths of them seen only once. During active infection, Seattle patients enrolled and were then monitored through disease. The chain employs TRBV28 and TRBJ2-7, with 8 bases identical to TRBD1. Material for sequencing was peripheral blood. This receptor was obtained from a woman aged 45-59 years with COVID-19, enrolled during active disease. CDR3 protein: CASRSTGDEQYF. CDR3 sequence (DNA): TGTGCCAGCAGATCGACAGGGGACGAGCAGTACTTC.